Below, 13 T cell receptor beta chains from the same sample are listed, as sequenced in a study of blood T cell repertoires in COVID-19. Only in-frame clones appear in the TCRdb table, and some are missing; sequencing was by immunoSEQ multiplex PCR. The table includes around 140,000 clones, 70% to 90% detected once. The material sequenced was peripheral blood. The receptor source for this set is a human donor in a cohort sampled during active COVID-19.

The chain recombines TRBV4-1 with TRBJ1-1, with D possibly TRBD1 on 6 matching bases. This CDR3 is 17 amino acids long. V lost 2 bases and J 7 bases, leaving 23 bases between the germline ends. Germline lookup yields CDR1 MGHRA and CDR2 YSYEKL. CDR3 loop: CASSQISGRRGASEAFF. DNA of the CDR3: TGCGCCAGCAGCCAAATCTCGGGTCGTCGGGGGGCGAGTGAAGCTTTCTTT.

The chain has TRBV10-1 and TRBJ2-2; D is ambiguous. The CDR3 sequence is 13 residues long. CDR1 and CDR2 from the germline V gene are WNHNN and SYGVQD (reference sequence). V was clipped by 5 bases and J by 3 bases, with 7 bases between them. CDR3 coding DNA: TGCGCCAGCAGTATACACGACACCGGGGAGCTGTTTTTT. It translates to CASSIHDTGELFF.

The chain links TRBV6-2 or TRBV6-3 to TRBJ1-2; 9 bases map to TRBD1. V lost 5 bases and J lost 0; bases outside the gene matches: 10. Germline CDR1 reads MNHEY; CDR2 reads SVGEGT. The CDR3 spans 17 residues. CDR3 DNA sequence: TGTGCCAGCAGTCTAACCGGGACAGGGCGAGCTAACTATGGCTACACCTTC. It codes for CASSLTGTGRANYGYTF.

V is TRBV27 and J is TRBJ2-5; 10 nucleotides agree with TRBD2. The junction had 10 bases not matched to a gene; V was cut back by 5 bases and J by 7 bases. From germline, CDR1 is MNHEY and CDR2 SMNVEV (reference sequence). The CDR3 covers 15 residues. The CDR3 region has the DNA TGTGCCAGCAGTAACGGACTAGCGGAAAGGTCGACCCAGTACTTC. Its translation: CASSNGLAERSTQYF.

The V and J genes are TRBV5-6 and TRBJ1-5; D not certain. CDR3 length equals 17 residues. Per the germline V gene, CDR1 is SGHDT and CDR2 is YYEEEE. The V end lost 3 bases, the J end lost 4 bases, and 20 bases lay between the germline ends. CDR3 coding DNA: TGTGCCAGCAGCTCCAGCCCGGTGACTCATGGGAATCAGCCCCAGCATTTT. It specifies CASSSSPVTHGNQPQHF.

This clone turned up a few times. The chain combines TRBV2 with TRBJ1-3, with D possibly TRBD1 on 5 matching bases. V lost 5 bases to trimming and J lost 4 bases, with 9 bases between them. Germline loops: CDR1 SNHLY, CDR2 FYNNEI. CDR3 length equals 13 residues. CDR3 nucleotide sequence: TGTGCCAGCAGTTCGGGGGTAGGAAACACCATATATTTT. This translates into CASSSGVGNTIYF. Variable domain in full (rest from reference TRBV2 and TRBJ1-3): EPEVTQTPSHQVTQMGQEVILRCVPISNHLYFYWYRQILGQKVEFLVSFYNNEISEKSEIFDDQFSVERPDGSNFTLKIRSTKLEDSAMYFCASSSGVGNTIYFGEGSWLTVV.

The gene calls are TRBV6-5 and TRBJ2-7, with a tentative D call TRBD2 (5 bases). Germline V lookup: CDR1 MNHEY, CDR2 SVGAGI. Trimming stripped 6 bases from V and 2 bases from J, with 14 bases between. The CDR3 is 14 amino acids. CDR3 in amino acids: CASRGPPRAYEQYF. The CDR3 region has the DNA TGTGCCAGCAGGGGCCCTCCGAGGGCCTACGAGCAGTACTTC.

The chain couples TRBV18 to TRBJ2-2, with 8 bases identical to TRBD2. CDR1 is KGHSH, CDR2 LQKENI, per germline. This CDR3 is built from 19 residues. With 6 bases clipped from V and 2 bases from J, the junction kept 17 bases outside the gene matches. The CDR3 region is CASSPTWLRGARNTGELFF. CDR3 DNA: TGTGCCAGCTCGCCCACCTGGCTGCGGGGGGCGCGTAACACCGGGGAGCTGTTTTTT.

The chain links TRBV19 to TRBJ2-2; D unresolved. Germline CDR1 and CDR2: LNHDA and SQIVND (reference sequence). V was trimmed by 3 bases and J by 8 bases, leaving 4 bases between them. The CDR3 covers 11 residues. This CDR3 reads CASSIGGELFF. DNA for the CDR3: TGTGCCAGTAGTATCGGGGGGGAGCTGTTTTTT. The full variable domain, completed using reference TRBV19 and TRBJ2-2, is DGGITQSPKYLFRKEGQNVTLSCEQNLNHDAMYWYRQDPGQGLRLIYYSQIVNDFQKGDIAEGYSVSREKKESFPLTVTSAQKNPTAFYLCASSIGGELFFGEGSRLTVL.

Worth noting for this clone: The sample carries other DNA sequences with the same CDR3. The chain joins TRBV9 to TRBJ2-7; TRBD2 might be the D (6 bases). In germline, CDR1 is SGDLS, CDR2 YYNGEE. V lost 2 bases and J lost 1, with 10 bases in between. This CDR3 region has 14 residues. This chain's CDR3 is CASSVGDSSYEQYF. The CDR3 DNA reads TGTGCCAGCAGCGTGGGGGACTCGTCCTACGAGCAGTACTTC. Combining the CDR3 with reference TRBV9 and TRBJ2-7 gives the whole variable domain DSGVTQTPKHLITATGQRVTLRCSPRSGDLSVYWYQQSLDQGLQFLIQYYNGEERAKGNILERFSAQQFPDLHSELNLSSLELGDSALYFCASSVGDSSYEQYFGPGTRLTVT.

This rearrangement joins TRBV5-4 to TRBJ2-7; possible D gene TRBD1, 5 bases. The V and J ends lost 2 bases and 2 bases respectively, with 11 bases between them. This CDR3 contains 14 residues. The germline gives CDR1 SGHNT, CDR2 YYREEE (reference sequence). The CDR3 loop is CASSFGADTYEQYF. In nucleotides, the CDR3 is TGTGCCAGCAGCTTTGGGGCAGATACCTACGAGCAGTACTTC.

This sequence joins TRBV30 and TRBJ1-5; D is unclear. The germline gives CDR1 GTSNPN, CDR2 SVGIG (reference sequence). This CDR3 is built from 15 residues. V was pared by 2 bases and J by 6 bases, with 17 bases between. CDR3 nucleotides: TGTGCCTGGAGTCTCCCCGGTGACTTGGGTCAGCCCCAGCATTTT. Protein sequence: CAWSLPGDLGQPQHF.

The chain carries TRBV4-2 and TRBJ2-3; TRBD2 aligns across 13 bases. CDR3 size: 18 residues. Germline V gene sequence: CDR1 LGHNA, CDR2 YNFKEQ. With 2 bases clipped from V and 3 bases from J, the junction kept 8 bases outside the gene matches. CDR3 nucleotide sequence: TGTGCCAGCAGCCAACGCGGGACTAGCGGGGTTGTAACAGATACGCAGTATTTT. Amino acids: CASSQRGTSGVVTDTQYF.